This TCR beta chain was captured in a study of T cell repertoires in cytomegalovirus infection. Study context: CMV infection plus the matching HLA type was flagged by public TCR beta signatures. Points from the study as a whole: HLA-C-restricted CMV clonotypes gave the most frequent clonotype in two of eight donors. CMV carriers having the relevant HLA were flagged by cumulative public TCR beta family frequency.

TCRdb independently ran MiXCR on the reads; one entry per CDR3 protein. The sample includes about 490,000 distinct CDR3 sequences, roughly 29% of them seen just once. A remark on this clonotype: What it binds is not known.

The germline CDR1 and CDR2 sequences are SNHLY and FYNNEI. CDR3 length: 14 amino acids. V lost 10 bases and J lost 0, with 13 bases in between. The sample was PBMCs. The genes are TRBV2 and TRBJ2-4; D gene ambiguous. The receptor was isolated from a human donor in good health (CMV status not recorded). Some clones in this sample may be carry-over from other donors' samples. CDR3: CATEDWAAKNIQYF. The CDR3 bases are TGTGCCACCGAAGACTGGGCAGCCAAAAACATTCAGTACTTC.